This TCR beta chain derives from a study of blood T cell repertoires in COVID-19. Study background: Samples came from the United States, Italy and Spain, spanning acute and convalescent COVID-19. PBMCs, B-cell-depleted T cells, or T cells provided the cDNA or gDNA that made up the material.

The length of the CDR3 is 12 residues. Per germline, CDR1 GTSNPN and CDR2 SVGIG (reference sequence). Unmatched junction bases numbered 1, after V lost 4 bases and J lost 6 bases. This clone was seen only a few times. Per the authors' pipeline: From reference gene primer amplification, estimates of nucleated cell counts were derived. TCRdb's copy holds only in-frame clones and misses some; the assay was immunoSEQ multiplex PCR. V and J calls plus clone size are reproduced from that table; the DNA served to infer D and trimming. The sample shows about 180,000 clones, more than 85% of them seen only once.

The chain uses TRBV30 and TRBJ2-2; TRBD1 matches 8 bases. Sequencing input: peripheral blood. The sequence was collected from a woman aged 25 to 39 with active or convalescent COVID-19. The CDR3 DNA reads as TGTGCCTGGACCAGGGGGCCCGGGGAGCTGTTTTTT. Its protein product is CAWTRGPGELFF.